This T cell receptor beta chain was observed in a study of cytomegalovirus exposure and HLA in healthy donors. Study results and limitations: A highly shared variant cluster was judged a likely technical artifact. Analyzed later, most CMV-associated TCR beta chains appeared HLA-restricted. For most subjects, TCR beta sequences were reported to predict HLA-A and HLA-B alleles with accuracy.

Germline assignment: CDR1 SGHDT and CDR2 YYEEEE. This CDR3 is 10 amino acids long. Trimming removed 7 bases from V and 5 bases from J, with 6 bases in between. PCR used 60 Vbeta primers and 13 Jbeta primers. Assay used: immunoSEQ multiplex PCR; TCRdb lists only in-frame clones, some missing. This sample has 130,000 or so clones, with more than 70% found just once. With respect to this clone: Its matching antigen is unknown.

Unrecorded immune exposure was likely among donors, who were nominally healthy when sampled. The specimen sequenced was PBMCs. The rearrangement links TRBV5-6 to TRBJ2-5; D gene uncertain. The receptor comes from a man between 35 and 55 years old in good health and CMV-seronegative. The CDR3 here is CASSGETQYF. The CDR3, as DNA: TGTGCCAGCTCGGGTGAGACCCAGTACTTC.